These 23 T cell receptor beta chains originate from one sample sequenced in a study of cytomegalovirus exposure and HLA in healthy donors. TCRdb keeps only in-frame clones here, not all; method: immunoSEQ multiplex PCR. This table holds 150,000 to 200,000 clones, approximately 81% found once. What was sequenced was PBMCs. The receptors were sampled from a man aged 25-40 years in good health and CMV-seropositive.

The CDR3 region is CASRSTGVGWTEAFF. CDR3 nucleotides: TGCGCCAGCAGATCGACAGGGGTGGGTTGGACTGAAGCTTTCTTT. The genes are TRBV5-1 and TRBJ1-1; 8 bases map to TRBD1. Per germline, CDR1 SGHRS and CDR2 YFSETQ. Trimming took 5 bases from V and 5 from J; bases not matched to a gene: 11. The CDR3 covers 15 residues.

The chain is built from TRBV29-1 and TRBJ1-1; 8 nucleotides agree with TRBD1. Per germline, CDR1 SQVTM and CDR2 ANQGSEA. The trim removed 6 bases at V and 4 bases at J, leaving 10 bases unmatched. The CDR3 consists of 14 residues. CDR3 amino acids: CSVGQGASGTEAFF. The CDR3 coding sequence is TGCAGCGTGGGGCAGGGGGCTTCGGGCACTGAAGCTTTCTTT.

This rearrangement joins TRBV10-3 to TRBJ2-7; 12 positions match TRBD1. The CDR3 covers 13 residues. CDR1 is ENHRY and CDR2 is SYGVKD in the germline V gene. V lost 7 bases and J lost 4; bases outside the gene matches: 2. The CDR3 nucleotides are TGTGCCATCATGGGACAGGGGGCTTACGAGCAGTACTTC. The encoded protein is CAIMGQGAYEQYF.

The genes are TRBV5-6 and TRBJ2-3; D unresolved. V was shortened by 2 bases and J by 1 base, with 11 bases between the two germline ends. The CDR3 has 15 amino acids. Germline lookup yields CDR1 SGHDT and CDR2 YYEEEE. The DNA of the CDR3 is TGTGCCAGCAGCTTACAATTCGAGGGCACAGATACGCAGTATTTT. It is translated as CASSLQFEGTDTQYF.

The V and J genes are TRBV5-4 and TRBJ2-7; TRBD2 matches at 7 bases. CDR1 and CDR2 from the germline V gene are SGHNT and YYREEE (reference sequence). The CDR3 runs 14 residues. The trim removed 0 bases at V and 0 bases at J, leaving 0 bases unmatched. As DNA, the CDR3 is TGTGCCAGCAGCTTGGGCGGGGGCTCCTACGAGCAGTACTTC. This sequence encodes CASSLGGGSYEQYF.

The rearrangement uses TRBV6-5 and TRBJ2-7; 7 nucleotides match TRBD1. CDR3 length: 14 residues. The J segment lost 0 bases and the V segment lost 7 bases, leaving 6 bases of the junction unmatched. Germline V CDR1 and CDR2: MNHEY, SVGAGI. The CDR3 bases are TGTGCCAGCACCTTCCGACAGGGCTCCTACGAGCAGTACTTC. Translated, it gives CASTFRQGSYEQYF.

This clone was counted only a few times. Other DNA sequences in the same sample also yield this CDR3. This chain uses TRBV2 with TRBJ1-5; D is possibly TRBD1 (5 bases). V gave up 3 bases and J gave up 0 bases, with 6 bases separating them. Looked up from germline, CDR1 is SNHLY and CDR2 is FYNNEI. This CDR3 is 14 amino acids long. This CDR3 reads CASSEQGSNQPQHF. CDR3 nucleotide sequence: TGTGCCAGCAGTGAGCAGGGTAGCAATCAGCCCCAGCATTTT.

The gene calls are TRBV27 and TRBJ1-5; TRBD1 agrees at 9 bases. The CDR3 loop spans 15 amino acids. Germline V gives CDR1 MNHEY, CDR2 SMNVEV (reference sequence). With 5 bases clipped from V and 4 bases from J, the junction kept 6 bases outside the gene matches. The CDR3 DNA reads as TGTGCCAGCAGTCCGGACAGGGGAGGTAATCAGCCCCAGCATTTT. Residues: CASSPDRGGNQPQHF.

V and J are TRBV27 and TRBJ2-5; 8 bases are shared with TRBD2. CDR3 length: 14 residues. CDR1 is MNHEY, CDR2 SMNVEV, per germline (reference sequence). The ends lost 3 bases at V and 0 bases at J; junction bases unmatched: 0. CDR3 sequence (DNA): TGTGCCAGCAGTTTGCGGGGGGACCAAGAGACCCAGTACTTC. Its translation: CASSLRGDQETQYF.

This chain links TRBV28 with TRBJ2-5; weak D call: TRBD2 (5 bases). Trimming removed 1 base at V and 7 bases at J, with 13 bases between. The CDR3 is 14 residues long. The germline gives CDR1 MDHEN, CDR2 SYDVKM. This CDR3 is CASSLFSGDRTQYF. CDR3 DNA: TGTGCCAGCAGTTTATTCTCCGGGGATAGGACCCAGTACTTC.

This clone has just one count. The chain has TRBV27 and TRBJ2-1; 11 bases match TRBD1. Germline values: CDR1 MNHEY, CDR2 SMNVEV (reference sequence). Losses at the gene ends were 3 bases for V and 9 bases for J; bases not matched to a gene: 10. CDR3 length: 16 amino acids. DNA for the CDR3: TGTGCCAGCAGTTTGCCGGGACAGGGGGTTGGGGGTGAGCAGTTCTTC. This sequence encodes CASSLPGQGVGGEQFF.

V is TRBV6-5 and J is TRBJ1-5; the D gene is possibly TRBD1 (6 bases). In germline, CDR1 is MNHEY, CDR2 SVGAGI. CDR3 length: 13 amino acids. V was pared by 9 bases and J by 4 bases, with 13 bases between. CDR3 DNA: TGTGCCAGTACTAGGGGGATAAATCAGCCCCAGCATTTT. Translation: CASTRGINQPQHF.

This clone has a handful of counts. The genes are TRBV4-3 and TRBJ1-6; the match to TRBD1 covers 8 bases. The CDR3 is 14 amino acids. The germline CDR1 and CDR2 sequences are LGHNA and YSLEER. The ends lost 3 bases at V and 10 bases at J; junction bases unmatched: 5. The CDR3 DNA follows: TGCGCCAGCAGCCAGCAGGGGGCGGGATCACCCCTCCACTTT. It codes for CASSQQGAGSPLHF.

The V gene is TRBV11-2, the J gene TRBJ2-4; D is perhaps TRBD1 (5 bases). V lost 0 bases, J lost 1 base, and 10 bases lay in between. CDR1 SGHAT and CDR2 FQNNGV come from the germline V gene. The CDR3 is 16 amino acids. DNA for the CDR3: TGTGCCAGCAGCTTAGATCTCAGGGCCGCCAAAAACATTCAGTACTTC. Its translation: CASSLDLRAAKNIQYF.

V and J are TRBV9 and TRBJ2-7; 11 positions match TRBD2. The ends lost 4 bases at V and 7 bases at J; junction bases unmatched: 13. The germline V gene has CDR1 SGDLS and CDR2 YYNGEE. This CDR3 is built from 16 residues. This chain's CDR3 is CASSPRVAGGPGEQYF. As DNA, the CDR3 is TGTGCCAGCAGCCCCCGAGTAGCGGGAGGGCCGGGAGAGCAGTACTTC.

This clone was counted a few times. The chain has TRBV29-1 and TRBJ1-2; possibly TRBD1 for D (5 bases). V shed 7 bases and J shed 3 bases, with 12 bases lying between them. The CDR3 contains 12 residues. The germline gives CDR1 SQVTM, CDR2 ANQGSEA. The CDR3 sequence is CSATTGDYGYTF. CDR3 bases: TGCAGCGCCACCACAGGCGACTATGGCTACACCTTC.

This chain uses TRBV9 with TRBJ2-1; tentative D call: TRBD1 (6 bases). CDR3 length: 12 residues. Trimming shortened V by 0 bases and J by 8 bases, and 6 bases separated the two germline ends. Germline V gives CDR1 SGDLS, CDR2 YYNGEE. The CDR3 DNA sequence: TGTGCCAGCAGCGTAGCAGGGGATGAGCAGTTCTTC. Translating it yields CASSVAGDEQFF.

The CDR3 sequence is CASSQLLGASGANVLTF. CDR3 in DNA: TGTGCCAGCAGCCAACTTCTAGGGGCCTCTGGGGCCAACGTCCTGACTTTC. This chain links TRBV5-8 with TRBJ2-6, with a weak D call TRBD1 (5 bases). Germline V CDR1 and CDR2: SGHTS, YDEGEE. The CDR3 is 17 residues long. Trimming stripped 4 bases from V and 0 bases from J, with 14 bases between.

This rearrangement joins TRBV5-6 to TRBJ1-1; D gene ambiguous. Germline V lookup: CDR1 SGHDT, CDR2 YYEEEE. The CDR3 sequence is 14 residues long. V lost 4 bases and J 8 bases, leaving 18 bases between the germline ends. The CDR3 coding sequence is TGTGCCAGCAGCCGAACCCACTCATGGGCAGAAGCTTTCTTT. This gives the protein CASSRTHSWAEAFF.

The V gene is TRBV27, the J gene TRBJ2-7; possibly TRBD1 for D (5 bases). Germline assignment: CDR1 MNHEY and CDR2 SMNVEV (reference sequence). CDR3 length: 15 residues. V was cut by 5 bases and J by 3 bases, with 17 bases left in between. CDR3 DNA: TGTGCCAGCAGTATTTTCCAGGGAAGGGACTACGAGCAGTACTTC. It specifies CASSIFQGRDYEQYF.

The chain uses TRBV6-6 and TRBJ2-4; TRBD1 is a possible D gene (6 bases). Trimming took 9 bases from V and 0 from J, leaving 15 bases between them. Germline CDR1 is MNHNY and CDR2 is SVGAGI (reference sequence). The CDR3 is 15 amino acids. The CDR3 here is CARGPGEIAKNIQYF. CDR3 DNA sequence: TGTGCCAGGGGACCAGGGGAAATAGCCAAAAACATTCAGTACTTC.

This CDR3 is CASSLKTSGGGEQFF. CDR3 nucleotide sequence: TGTGCCAGCAGCCTAAAGACTAGCGGGGGGGGTGAGCAGTTCTTC. The chain joins TRBV7-6 to TRBJ2-1; 14 bases align to TRBD2. After removal of 5 bases from V and 9 bases from J, the junction contained 6 bases not matched to a gene. The CDR3 contains 15 residues. Germline CDR1 and CDR2: SGHVS and FNYEAQ.

The V call is TRBV18, the J call TRBJ1-5; 9 nucleotides align to TRBD1. This CDR3 spans 15 amino acids. V shed 0 bases, J shed 6 bases, and the junction held 3 bases outside the gene matches. Germline assignment: CDR1 KGHSH and CDR2 LQKENI. CDR3 DNA: TGTGCCAGCTCACCACCGGGACAGGGCAGTCAGCCCCAGCATTTT. Protein sequence: CASSPPGQGSQPQHF. The full variable domain, its missing parts supplied by reference TRBV18 and TRBJ1-5, is NAGVMQNPRHLVRRRGQEARLRCSPMKGHSHVYWYRQLPEEGLKFMVYLQKENIIDESGMPKERFSAEFPKEGPSILRIQQVVRGDSAAYFCASSPPGQGSQPQHFGDGTRLSIL.